This TCR beta chain came from a study of identifying expanded T cells in peripheral blood. Only in-frame clones appear in the TCRdb table, and some are missing; sequencing was by immunoSEQ multiplex PCR. The profile shows 70,000 to 95,000 clones, roughly 89% of them singletons. This TCR came from a person aged 18-70 years in good health. The sequenced sample consisted of blood.

The CDR3 bases are TGTGCCAGCAGCTCTCTAAGGGGGCGATACACTGAAGCTTTCTTT. Its protein is CASSSLRGRYTEAFF. The rearrangement links TRBV7-2 to TRBJ1-1; 7 bases line up with TRBD1. Trimming removed 4 bases from V and 3 bases from J; junction bases left unmatched: 8. CDR3 size: 15 residues. From germline, CDR1 is SGHTA and CDR2 FQGNSA.